Presented here are 24 T cell receptor beta chains from one specimen sequenced in a study of T cell changes during pregnancy in multiple sclerosis (dated by TCRdb to between 2018 and 2020). Library method: the immunoSEQ multiplex PCR assay. The table comes from immuneACCESS by way of TCRdb, which keeps in-frame sequences with V and J called. Part of the clones is missing from these tables; in studies checked, under half for an unresolved V gene and the rest for unknown reasons. This sample lists tens of thousands of clones; roughly nine tenths were detected once. Of the sample, less than 6% is held by the ten largest clones. The source material was CD8+ T cells from peripheral blood mononuclear cells, sampled before pregnancy. The source is a female donor with multiple sclerosis, enrolled in a pregnancy study.

This rearrangement joins TRBV6-5 to TRBJ1-3, with D uncertain. CDR1 is MNHEY and CDR2 is SVGAGI in the germline V gene. V shed 0 bases and J shed 0 bases, with 9 bases lying between them. CDR3 length: 16 amino acids. In DNA, the CDR3 is TGTGCCAGCAGTTACTCTCCGGTCCCCTCTGGAAACACCATATATTTT. It is translated as CASSYSPVPSGNTIYF.

The V call is TRBV9, the J call TRBJ1-6, with a tentative D call TRBD1 (5 bases). The V and J ends lost 0 bases and 0 bases respectively, with 7 bases between them. The germline V gene encodes CDR1 SGDLS and CDR2 YYNGEE. CDR3 length: 16 amino acids. CDR3 DNA sequence: TGTGCCAGCAGCGTAGGACAGAACTCCTATAATTCACCCCTCCACTTT. Encoded protein: CASSVGQNSYNSPLHF.

The V gene is TRBV27, the J gene TRBJ1-5, with 7 positions matching TRBD1. After removal of 5 bases from V and 6 bases from J, the junction contained 19 bases not matched to a gene. The CDR3 has 18 amino acids. Germline-derived CDR1 and CDR2 are MNHEY and SMNVEV (reference sequence). The CDR3 nucleotides are TGTGCCAGCAGTCCCGGCGGGGTCAGGGGGTCTTTGAGTCAGCCCCAGCATTTT. This translates into CASSPGGVRGSLSQPQHF.

The rearrangement uses TRBV5-1 and TRBJ2-5, with 10 bases matching TRBD2. Germline lookup yields CDR1 SGHRS and CDR2 YFSETQ. J was trimmed by 5 bases and V by 7 bases; bases with no gene match: 14. The CDR3 totals 16 residues. The CDR3 loop reads CASCSSGLASLETQYF. As DNA, the CDR3 is TGCGCCAGCTGCTCTTCGGGACTAGCGAGTTTGGAGACCCAGTACTTC.

The rearrangement joins TRBV12-1 to TRBJ2-3; the table's D call TRBD2 went unverified against the DNA. TRBV12-1 is recorded as a pseudogene. The CDR3 has 16 amino acids. The CDR3 sequence is CASSWGGLGGTDTQYF. The CDR3 nucleotides read TGTGCCAGCAGCTGGGGGGGACTAGGAGGCACAGATACGCAGTATTTT.

The V call is TRBV4-1, the J call TRBJ1-1, with a possible D match to TRBD1 (6 bases). Per germline, CDR1 MGHRA and CDR2 YSYEKL. The CDR3 runs to 17 residues. V lost 2 bases to trimming and J lost 8 bases, with 24 bases between them. Here the CDR3 reads CASSQRRPGQLLPEAFF. CDR3 nucleotide sequence: TGCGCCAGCAGCCAACGGCGACCGGGACAACTACTACCAGAAGCTTTCTTT.

J is TRBJ2-1 and V is TRBV6-6; TRBD1 agrees at 7 bases. CDR1 is MNHNY and CDR2 is SVGAGI in the germline V gene (reference sequence). J gave up 8 bases and V 0 bases, and 4 bases lay outside the gene matches. CDR3 length: 14 residues. The CDR3 sequence: CASSYSRQGDEQFF. The CDR3, as DNA: TGTGCCAGCAGTTACTCCAGACAGGGAGATGAGCAGTTCTTC.

The V gene is TRBV5-1, the J gene TRBJ2-5; D perhaps matches TRBD1 (5 bases). CDR1 is SGHRS and CDR2 is YFSETQ in the germline V gene. With 4 bases removed from V and 1 base from J, the gap between germline ends came to 14 bases. The CDR3 totals 15 residues. The CDR3 here is CASSPRWGSQETQYF. In DNA form, the CDR3 reads TGCGCCAGCAGCCCGCGGTGGGGCAGCCAAGAGACCCAGTACTTC.

The rearrangement joins TRBV30 to TRBJ1-2, with D perhaps TRBD1 (6 bases). CDR3 length: 14 residues. The germline V and J ends were trimmed by 2 bases and 0 bases, with 10 bases remaining between them. Germline V gene sequence: CDR1 GTSNPN, CDR2 SVGIG (reference sequence). The CDR3 loop reads CAWSPGHPNYGYTF. CDR3 in DNA: TGTGCCTGGAGTCCGGGACACCCTAACTATGGCTACACCTTC.

The CDR3 DNA reads TGCGCCAGCAGCCAAGTAGAGGCATCGAGGTCACCCCTCCACTTT. Amino acids: CASSQVEASRSPLHF. The V call is TRBV4-1, the J call TRBJ1-6; no reliable D call. CDR1 and CDR2 from the germline V gene are MGHRA and YSYEKL. The V gene lost 1 base and the J gene lost 10 bases, with 14 bases spanning the gap. The CDR3 runs 15 residues.

This chain connects TRBV6-1 to TRBJ1-6, with D perhaps TRBD1 (6 bases). V lost 1 base, J lost 9 bases, and 13 bases lay in between. The CDR3 contains 15 residues. CDR1 and CDR2 from the germline V gene are MNHNS and SASEGT. The CDR3 loop reads CASSEVVQGSSPLHF. DNA of the CDR3: TGTGCCAGCAGTGAAGTCGTACAGGGTAGTTCACCCCTCCACTTT.

The chain recombines TRBV9 with TRBJ2-7, with 9 bases lining up with TRBD2. CDR3 length: 13 residues. Trimming removed 4 bases from V and 7 bases from J; junction bases left unmatched: 6. The V gene's germline CDR1 is SGDLS and CDR2 YYNGEE. The CDR3 DNA reads TGTGCCAGCAGCCCGGGACTAGCAGGGGAGCAGTACTTC. Translation: CASSPGLAGEQYF. Using reference TRBV9 and TRBJ2-7 for the parts outside the CDR3, the full variable domain is DSGVTQTPKHLITATGQRVTLRCSPRSGDLSVYWYQQSLDQGLQFLIQYYNGEERAKGNILERFSAQQFPDLHSELNLSSLELGDSALYFCASSPGLAGEQYFGPGTRLTVT.

The chain carries TRBV5-4 and TRBJ2-7, with 7 bases fitting TRBD1. The CDR3 covers 12 residues. Germline V gene data show CDR1 as SGHNT and CDR2 as YYREEE (reference sequence). J was trimmed by 3 bases and V by 3 bases; bases with no gene match: 0. This chain's CDR3 is CASSWDSYEQYF. In nucleotides, the CDR3 is TGTGCCAGCAGCTGGGACAGCTACGAGCAGTACTTC.

This clone was counted a single time. The chain links TRBV10-2 to TRBJ2-2; the D gene is possibly TRBD1 (5 bases). Germline V lookup: CDR1 WSHSY, CDR2 SAAADI. The V end was cut by 6 bases, the J end by 1 base, with 12 bases between. The CDR3 contains 15 residues. CDR3 sequence (DNA): TGCGCCAGCAGGAGACGCCAGGGGAACACCGGGGAGCTGTTTTTT. The encoded protein is CASRRRQGNTGELFF.

The genes are TRBV2 and TRBJ2-7; 8 bases map to TRBD1. From germline, CDR1 is SNHLY and CDR2 FYNNEI. V gave up 6 bases and J gave up 2 bases; unmatched junction bases: 9. The CDR3 length is 15 residues. The CDR3 loop is CASRSGDRLAYEQYF. Written as DNA, the CDR3 is TGTGCCAGCAGGTCCGGGGACAGGCTTGCCTACGAGCAGTACTTC.

CDR3 nucleotides: TGTGCCAGCAGTGAAGCGCTTCGAAGCGGGGGGGCTGCGGATACGCAGTATTTT. It codes for CASSEALRSGGAADTQYF. The genes are TRBV6-1 and TRBJ2-3, with 10 bases that match TRBD2. Germline CDR1 reads MNHNS; CDR2 reads SASEGT. This CDR3 contains 18 residues. J was trimmed by 6 bases and V by 0 bases; bases with no gene match: 12.

The V call is TRBV2, the J call TRBJ1-2; 12 bases are a match to TRBD1. The V segment lost 5 bases and the J segment 0 bases; nucleotides outside the gene matches: 7. This CDR3 comprises 17 residues. Germline V lookup: CDR1 SNHLY, CDR2 FYNNEI. In nucleotides, the CDR3 is TGTGCCAGCAGTCCACCGGGACAGGGGGCTTCTAACTATGGCTACACCTTC. It yields the protein CASSPPGQGASNYGYTF. Using reference TRBV2 and TRBJ1-2 for the parts outside the CDR3, the full variable domain is EPEVTQTPSHQVTQMGQEVILRCVPISNHLYFYWYRQILGQKVEFLVSFYNNEISEKSEIFDDQFSVERPDGSNFTLKIRSTKLEDSAMYFCASSPPGQGASNYGYTFGSGTRLTVV.

V usage is TRBV11-2 and J usage is TRBJ1-1; 7 bases fit TRBD1. There are 14 residues in the CDR3. The V gene's germline CDR1 is SGHAT and CDR2 FQNNGV. Losses at the gene ends were 1 base for V and 1 base for J; bases not matched to a gene: 0. CDR3 protein: CASSLGTGNTEAFF. The CDR3 nucleotides read TGTGCCAGCAGCTTAGGGACAGGGAACACTGAAGCTTTCTTT.

The rearrangement uses TRBV18 and TRBJ2-7; D not resolved. There are 14 residues in the CDR3. Trimming cost V 2 bases and J 3 bases, with 11 bases left between them. CDR1 and CDR2 (germline): KGHSH, LQKENI. The CDR3 DNA sequence: TGTGCCAGCTCACCAACCCAGGCCGGCTACGAGCAGTACTTC. Protein product: CASSPTQAGYEQYF.

The genes are TRBV6-5 and TRBJ2-7, with TRBD1 matching 7 bases. The CDR3 covers 11 residues. In germline, CDR1 is MNHEY, CDR2 SVGAGI. The V and J ends lost 11 bases and 3 bases, in that order; junction bases with no gene match: 4. CDR3 DNA: TGTGCCGCCCAGGGGGTCTACGAGCAGTACTTC. It codes for CAAQGVYEQYF.

The V call is TRBV27, the J call TRBJ1-5, with 7 positions matching TRBD1. Germline CDR1 MNHEY, CDR2 SMNVEV (reference sequence). The ends lost 5 bases at V and 4 bases at J; junction bases unmatched: 2. The CDR3 spans 13 residues. CDR3 sequence reads: CASSPGGNQPQHF. CDR3 bases: TGTGCCAGCAGTCCAGGGGGGAATCAGCCCCAGCATTTT.

The genes are TRBV2 and TRBJ2-3; 12 bases map to TRBD2. The CDR3 consists of 18 residues. CDR1 and CDR2 (germline): SNHLY, FYNNEI. V dropped 8 bases and J dropped 1; count of bases not matched to a gene: 13. This CDR3 is CASLGVLAGGPRTDTQYF. The CDR3 DNA is TGTGCCAGCCTGGGGGTTCTAGCGGGGGGGCCGCGCACAGATACGCAGTATTTT.

This clone was counted a single time. The V call is TRBV6-5, the J call TRBJ2-1; TRBD1 agrees at 7 bases. CDR1 is MNHEY and CDR2 is SVGAGI in the germline V gene. The CDR3 covers 15 residues. V was pared by 1 base and J by 7 bases, with 7 bases of the junction left unmatched. The CDR3 protein is CASSYLADRLNEQFF. The CDR3 region has the DNA TGTGCCAGCAGTTACTTGGCGGACAGGTTAAATGAGCAGTTCTTC.

The rearrangement joins TRBV7-9 to TRBJ1-2, with D uncertain. Germline assignment: CDR1 SEHNR and CDR2 FQNEAQ (reference sequence). With 8 bases removed from V and 1 base from J, the gap between germline ends came to 8 bases. This CDR3 spans 12 amino acids. The CDR3 loop is CASLLDNYGYTF. In DNA form, the CDR3 reads TGTGCCAGCCTACTCGATAACTATGGCTACACCTTC.